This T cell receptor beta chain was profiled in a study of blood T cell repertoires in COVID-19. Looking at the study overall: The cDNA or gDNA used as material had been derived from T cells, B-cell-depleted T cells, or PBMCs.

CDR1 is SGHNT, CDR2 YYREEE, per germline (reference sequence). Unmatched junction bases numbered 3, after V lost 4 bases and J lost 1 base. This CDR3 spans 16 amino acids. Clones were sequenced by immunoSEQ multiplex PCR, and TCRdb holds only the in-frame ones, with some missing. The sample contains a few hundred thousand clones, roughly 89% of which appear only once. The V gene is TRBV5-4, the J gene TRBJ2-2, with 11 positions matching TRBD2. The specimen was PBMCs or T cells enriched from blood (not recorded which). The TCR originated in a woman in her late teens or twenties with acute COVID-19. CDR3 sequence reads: CASSAGTSGNTGELFF. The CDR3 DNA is TGTGCCAGCAGCGCCGGGACTAGCGGGAACACCGGGGAGCTGTTTTTT.